The 7 T cell receptor beta chains below come from one sample, sequenced in a study of T cell responses to AZD1222 COVID-19 vaccine. Measured with immunoSEQ multiplex PCR; TCRdb has only the in-frame clones, and not every one. The profile shows about 78,000 clones, 82% of them singletons. The material sequenced was peripheral blood, taken on day 0 of AZD1222 vaccination. The origin of the receptors is an adult in good health.

CDR3: CASSYVGGPTGELFF. CDR3 nucleotide sequence: TGTGCCAGCAGTTACGTGGGGGGGCCCACCGGGGAGCTGTTTTTT. This chain joins TRBV6-5 and TRBJ2-2, with D perhaps TRBD2 (7 bases). V lost 2 bases and J lost 4, with 11 bases in between. This CDR3 region has 15 residues. Germline CDR1 MNHEY, CDR2 SVGAGI.

This clone came up once. The rearrangement joins TRBV27 to TRBJ1-2, with D uncertain. The germline CDR1 and CDR2 sequences are MNHEY and SMNVEV (reference sequence). The CDR3 loop spans 13 amino acids. Trimming removed 0 bases from V and 5 bases from J, with 7 bases in between. CDR3 in DNA: TGTGCCAGCAGTTTATCACAGACTTATGGCTACACCTTC. This gives the protein CASSLSQTYGYTF.

The chain is built from TRBV4-3 and TRBJ2-7; TRBD2 matches 11 bases. V was clipped by 3 bases and J by 1 base; unmatched bases: 2. This CDR3 is 15 amino acids long. From germline, CDR1 is LGHNA and CDR2 YSLEER. CDR3 residues: CASSQGLAVSYEQYF. The CDR3 DNA follows: TGCGCCAGCAGCCAGGGACTAGCGGTTTCCTACGAGCAGTACTTC.

The sample holds a few counts of this clone. The gene calls are TRBV28 and TRBJ2-5; 7 nucleotides line up with TRBD1. The V segment lost 2 bases and the J segment 12 bases; nucleotides outside the gene matches: 3. Germline CDR1 and CDR2: MDHEN and SYDVKM. The CDR3 length is 11 residues. The CDR3 reads CASSLGQAKYF. The CDR3 region has the DNA TGTGCCAGCAGTTTAGGACAGGCCAAGTACTTC.

The chain carries TRBV7-2 and TRBJ1-1; TRBD1 is a possible D gene (6 bases). Germline CDR1 is SGHTA and CDR2 is FQGNSA. The germline V and J ends were trimmed by 8 bases and 3 bases, with 16 bases remaining between them. CDR3 length: 14 amino acids. The DNA of the CDR3 is TGTGCCAGCGAATCGGGGGGCGCGGACACTGAAGCTTTCTTT. Amino acid sequence: CASESGGADTEAFF.

The chain carries TRBV19 and TRBJ2-3; TRBD1 might be the D (5 bases). CDR3 length: 15 amino acids. Trimming cost V 8 bases and J 2 bases, with 17 bases left between them. CDR1 and CDR2 (germline): LNHDA, SQIVND (reference sequence). The CDR3 here is CASSLYTGYTDTQYF. For the CDR3, the DNA is TGTGCCAGTTCCCTCTACACAGGTTACACAGATACGCAGTATTTT.

The chain carries TRBV18 and TRBJ1-6, with TRBD1 matching over 7 bases. The CDR3 totals 15 residues. V gave up 4 bases and J gave up 8 bases; unmatched junction bases: 8. Germline-derived CDR1 and CDR2 are KGHSH and LQKENI. The CDR3 nucleotides read TGTGCCAGCTCACGCGAAACAGGGGCAGATTCACCCCTCCACTTT. Its translation is CASSRETGADSPLHF.